This TCR beta chain appears in the sequencing data of a study of T cells in localized non-small cell lung cancer. Of note for this clone: The target antigen is unknown.

Study results and limitations: With higher T cell density in blood came longer overall survival. Owing to sequencing of a solitary tumor region, heterogeneity cannot be discounted. Appearance in adjacent lung was seen for a median about 60 of the top 100 tumor clones.

There are 15 residues in the CDR3. CDR1 and CDR2 (germline): MNHNY, SVGAGI (reference sequence). V lost 6 bases and J 5 bases, leaving 16 bases between the germline ends. Sequencing was performed with immunoSEQ multiplex PCR; in TCRdb, only in-frame clones are kept and a portion is missing. Of about 14,000 clones listed, approximately 83% were seen once; the top ten hold 3.5% to 5%. This chain uses TRBV6-6 with TRBJ2-2, with D perhaps given as TRBD1 or TRBD2 (6 bases each). The origin of this receptor is a female donor at least 60 years old with stage I squamous cell lung carcinoma. This sample comprised peripheral blood, obtained before any cancer treatment. CDR3 protein: CASSYGGGFTGELFF. Written as DNA, the CDR3 is TGTGCCAGCAGCTACGGAGGGGGTTTTACCGGGGAGCTGTTTTTT.